This T cell receptor beta chain was sequenced during a study of early T cells in non-severe SARS-CoV-2 infection. One entry per CDR3 protein results from TCRdb running MiXCR on the 5' RACE reads. This sample has 40,000 to 45,000 distinct CDR3 sequences; about 6% occur once, and the top ten carry roughly 20%. This clonotype was seen at least ten times. The CDR3 covers 16 residues. V lost 3 bases and J 0 bases, leaving 12 bases between the germline ends. Germline V lookup: CDR1 SGHAT, CDR2 FQNNGV. The sequencing used whole blood, collected at baseline. The chain couples TRBV11-2 to TRBJ2-1; maybe TRBD2 (6 bases). The TCR comes from an adult who was a healthcare worker with PCR-confirmed SARS-CoV-2 infection or an uninfected control (not recorded which). The CDR3 nucleotides are TGTGCCAGCAGCTTCGGCGGGACGAGCTCCTACAATGAGCAGTTCTTC. Its protein is CASSFGGTSSYNEQFF. Complete variable domain (other parts from reference TRBV11-2 and TRBJ2-1): EAGVAQSPRYKIIEKRQSVAFWCNPISGHATLYWYQQILGQGPKLLIQFQNNGVVDDSQLPKDRFSAERLKGVDSTLKIQPAKLEDSAVYLCASSFGGTSSYNEQFFGPGTRLTVL.